This T cell receptor beta chain stems from a study of blood T cell repertoires in COVID-19. Across the study: Material from acute and convalescent COVID-19 was sourced from the United States, Italy and Spain. T cells, B-cell-depleted T cells, or PBMCs provided the cDNA or gDNA that served as material.

The V segment lost 1 base and the J segment 4 bases; nucleotides outside the gene matches: 8. The CDR3 is 16 amino acids. Germline loops: CDR1 KGHSH, CDR2 LQKENI. In the authors' workflow: Reference gene primer amplification gave nucleated cell count estimates. TCRdb's copy holds only in-frame clones and misses some; the assay was immunoSEQ multiplex PCR. V, J and clone size reflect that table, while D and trimming were determined from the DNA. The sample yields about 140,000 clones, over 80% seen once. The V and J genes are TRBV18 and TRBJ2-3; TRBD2 matches 7 bases. Sequencing was performed on peripheral blood. The sequence was collected from a human donor in a cohort sampled during active COVID-19. The CDR3 reads CASSPQMGGPSDTQYF. The CDR3 coding sequence is TGTGCCAGCTCACCACAGATGGGAGGGCCTTCAGATACGCAGTATTTT.